This T cell receptor (beta chain) originates from a study of graft-versus-host responses after intestinal transplantation. At the level of the study: Recipients obtained multivisceral, liver-intestinal, or isolated intestinal transplants. Every recipient had anti-thymocyte globulin induction and roughly three years of tacrolimus plus steroids. Study observations and caveats: Detected in recipient marrow were GvH clones, some of which were first observed in ileum or blood. Those patients showing graft-donor T cell macrochimerism displayed high graft-versus-host to host-versus-graft clonal ratios in allografts.

As regards this clone: What it recognizes is unknown.

Between the trimmed V and J ends, which lost 6 bases and 2 bases, there was a span of 8 bases. CDR3 size: 13 residues. CDR1 and CDR2 from the germline V gene are MNHEY and SVGAGI. Measured with immunoSEQ multiplex PCR; TCRdb has only the in-frame clones, and not every one. Of approximately 80,000 clones in the sample, approximately 88% were seen once. The sequence derives from a human donor who received an intestinal transplant. The chain recombines TRBV6-5 with TRBJ2-1, with a weak D call TRBD2 (6 bases). The sample here was unstimulated CD4+ T cells sorted from spleen or lymph node cells, taken before intestinal transplant. CDR3 region: CASRRTTYNEQFF. The CDR3 nucleotides read TGTGCCAGCAGGCGGACTACCTACAATGAGCAGTTCTTC.